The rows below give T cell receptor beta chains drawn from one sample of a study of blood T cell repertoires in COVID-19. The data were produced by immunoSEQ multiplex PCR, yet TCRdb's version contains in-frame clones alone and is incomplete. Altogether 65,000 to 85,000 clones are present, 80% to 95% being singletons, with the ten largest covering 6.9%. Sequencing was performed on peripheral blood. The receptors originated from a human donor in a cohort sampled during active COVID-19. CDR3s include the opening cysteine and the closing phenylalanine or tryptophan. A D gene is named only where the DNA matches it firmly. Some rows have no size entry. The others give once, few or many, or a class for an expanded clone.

TGTGCCTGGAGTGTCGGGACAGCAAATAATTCACCCCTCCACTTT,CAWSVGTANNSPLHF,NA,TRBJ1-6,TRBV30,TRBD1
TGTGCCAGTATACCGGGACAGGGGGGATACAATGAGCAGTTCTTC,CASIPGQGGYNEQFF,NA,TRBJ2-1,TRBV19,TRBD1
TGTGCCAGCAGTTACTCAGGCAGGGGGCAGTCACCCCTCCACTTT,CASSYSGRGQSPLHF,NA,TRBJ1-6,TRBV6-5,TRBD1
TGTGCCAGCAGCCAAGGAACTAGCCAGAACACCGGGGAGCTGTTTTTT,CASSQGTSQNTGELFF,NA,TRBJ2-2,TRBV3-1/TRBV3-2,NA
TGTGCCAGCAGTAGACAGGGGGCGCGGGACACTGAAGCTTTCTTT,CASSRQGARDTEAFF,few,TRBJ1-1,TRBV2,TRBD1
TGTGCCAGCAGCGTAGGGACACCAGGAAACACCATATATTTT,CASSVGTPGNTIYF,NA,TRBJ1-3,TRBV9,NA
TGTGCCAGCACTCGACCCCCTAAGGGAAACACCATATATTTT,CASTRPPKGNTIYF,NA,TRBJ1-3,TRBV6-6,NA
TGTGCCAGTAGTATCTCAGGGGGCAGGGAGCCCCAGCATTTT,CASSISGGREPQHF,few,TRBJ1-5,TRBV19,TRBD1
TGCGCCAGCAGCCAAGATCGGGCCAGGGGAGCGGTCCAGTACTTC,CASSQDRARGAVQYF,NA,TRBJ2-5,TRBV4-3,NA
TGTGCCAGCAGCCTGGGACAGGGGCGAGGCTACACCTTC,CASSLGQGRGYTF,NA,TRBJ1-2,TRBV12-3/TRBV12-4,TRBD1
TGTGCCAGCAGTTACGGTGGCAGGGGCGTCGATGGCTACACCTTC,CASSYGGRGVDGYTF,NA,TRBJ1-2,TRBV6-5,NA
TGTGCCAGCAGTGAAGACGGGAGGGGGGGGGCGAATCAGCCCCAGCATTTT,CASSEDGRGGANQPQHF,NA,TRBJ1-5,TRBV6-1,NA
TGTGCCAGCAGACCCGGGACAGGGACGAAAACCGGGGAGCTGTTTTTT,CASRPGTGTKTGELFF,NA,TRBJ2-2,TRBV7-9,TRBD1
TGTGCCAGCAGCTTACGCGGGTGGGGACTGTTTTTT,CASSLRGWGLFF,NA,TRBJ1-4,TRBV7-9,NA
TGTGCCTGGACCCTACCGGGACTAGAAAACATTCAGTACTTC,CAWTLPGLENIQYF,NA,TRBJ2-4,TRBV30,TRBD2
TGTGCCAGCAGTTACAGGGAGGGGAACACTGAAGCTTTCTTT,CASSYREGNTEAFF,NA,TRBJ1-1,TRBV6-5,NA
TGTGCCAACCAACCGGGACAGGGGATGTTTTGGGAAAAACTGTTTTTT,CANQPGQGMFWEKLFF,NA,TRBJ1-4,TRBV24-1,TRBD1
TGTGCCAGCAGCTCCATCGGTGCAAATAATTCACCCCTCCACTTT,CASSSIGANNSPLHF,NA,TRBJ1-6,TRBV7-9,NA
TGTGCCAGCAGCTTAGTGGGCAGGGGGCACGACACCGGGGAGCTGTTTTTT,CASSLVGRGHDTGELFF,NA,TRBJ2-2,TRBV7-6,TRBD1
TGCAGCGTTGGGACTAGCGGCTTCTACAATGAGCAGTTCTTC,CSVGTSGFYNEQFF,NA,TRBJ2-1,TRBV29-1,TRBD2
TGTGCCAGCAGCCAAGACTTAGCGGGGCCGAACACTGAAGCTTTCTTT,CASSQDLAGPNTEAFF,NA,TRBJ1-1,TRBV3-1/TRBV3-2,NA
TGCGCCAGCAGCCCCGACGGGACTAGCTACGAGCAGTACTTC,CASSPDGTSYEQYF,few,TRBJ2-7,TRBV5-1,TRBD2
TGTGCCAGCAGCACCTGGACAGAGCAAGAAGCTTTCTTT,CASSTWTEQEAFF,NA,TRBJ1-1,TRBV7-2,NA
TGCGCCAGCAGCGCATGGGGGGTTAGCGGGCAAGAGACCCAGTACTTC,CASSAWGVSGQETQYF,NA,TRBJ2-5,TRBV5-1,TRBD2
TGTGCCAGCAGAGACAAGCCCTACGAGCAGTACTTC,CASRDKPYEQYF,NA,TRBJ2-7,TRBV12-3/TRBV12-4,NA
TGTGCCAGCAGCCAAGTATCAGGGGTGACTGAAGCTTTCTTT,CASSQVSGVTEAFF,NA,TRBJ1-1,TRBV3-1/TRBV3-2,NA
TGTGCCAGCAGCGTAACCCTACCCCAGCTAGCGGGTACCCCGAGCTCCTACAATGAGCAGTTCTTC,CASSVTLPQLAGTPSSYNEQFF,NA,TRBJ2-1,TRBV9,TRBD2
TGTGCCAGCAGGACAGGGGTAGGTTCACCCCTCCACTTT,CASRTGVGSPLHF,NA,TRBJ1-6,TRBV6-5,TRBD1
TGTGCCAGTAGTCTCGACAGATCTTACTACAATGAGCAGTTCTTC,CASSLDRSYYNEQFF,NA,TRBJ2-1,TRBV19,NA
TGTGCCAGCAGCTCTACTTTAGCCAAAAACATTCAGTACTTC,CASSSTLAKNIQYF,NA,TRBJ2-4,TRBV27,NA
TGTGCCAGCAGTTGGGACTACCAGGCAGATACGCAGTATTTT,CASSWDYQADTQYF,NA,TRBJ2-3,TRBV27,TRBD2
TGTGCCAGCAGCTCGTTAGCGGGGGGGATTTACAATGAGCAGTTCTTC,CASSSLAGGIYNEQFF,NA,TRBJ2-1,TRBV7-8,TRBD2
TGCGCCAGCAGCCAAGATCGTGGGACAGGGGGCTACGAGCAGTACTTC,CASSQDRGTGGYEQYF,NA,TRBJ2-7,TRBV4-3,TRBD1
TGTGCCAGCAGCTTAGTGTGGACACGGGACAGGGGAGAGAACACTGAAGCTTTCTTT,CASSLVWTRDRGENTEAFF,NA,TRBJ1-1,TRBV7-6,TRBD1
TGTGCCAGCAGCTTAGGGGGACAGGGAGTTCAGCCCCAGCATTTT,CASSLGGQGVQPQHF,NA,TRBJ1-5,TRBV11-2,TRBD1
TGCGCCAGCAGTTTCTTGGAGACCGGACAGGGGGAGAATCAGCCCCAGCATTTT,CASSFLETGQGENQPQHF,NA,TRBJ1-5,TRBV10-2,TRBD1
TGTGCCAGCAGCCAGGCCCCAGATACGCAGTATTTT,CASSQAPDTQYF,NA,TRBJ2-3,TRBV3-1/TRBV3-2,NA
TGTGCCAGCAGTTACTCGGCAGGGAAAGGAGATACGCAGTATTTT,CASSYSAGKGDTQYF,NA,TRBJ2-3,TRBV6-2/TRBV6-3,NA
TGTGCCAGCAGCTTAGCTCCCCTTGTTGCAACTAATGAAAAACTGTTTTTT,CASSLAPLVATNEKLFF,NA,TRBJ1-4,TRBV7-8,NA
TGTGCCAGCAGCTGGGCGGGAGGAAGCTCCTACGAGCAGTACTTC,CASSWAGGSSYEQYF,NA,TRBJ2-7,TRBV5-4,TRBD2
TGTGCCAGCAGTTCCGGACAGGGCGGGAAAGAGACCCAGTACTTC,CASSSGQGGKETQYF,NA,TRBJ2-5,TRBV28,TRBD1
TGTGCCAGCAGCCTTCCCGGGGTCGGCACCGGGGAGCTGTTTTTT,CASSLPGVGTGELFF,NA,TRBJ2-2,TRBV3-1/TRBV3-2,NA
TGTGCCAGCAGCCCAATCTCGACAGGAGTGAACACTGAAGCTTTCTTT,CASSPISTGVNTEAFF,NA,TRBJ1-1,TRBV27,NA
TGTGCCAGTAGAAGATCAGGGGTTTCTGGAAACACCATATATTTT,CASRRSGVSGNTIYF,NA,TRBJ1-3,TRBV19,NA
TGCAGTGCTAGTGAGCCTAGCGGCACAGATACGCAGTATTTT,CSASEPSGTDTQYF,NA,TRBJ2-3,TRBV20-1,NA
TGTGCCAGCAGCCGAGCAGGGGTTCGGATAGGCACAGATACGCAGTATTTT,CASSRAGVRIGTDTQYF,NA,TRBJ2-3,TRBV5-6,NA
TGTGCCTGGAGAGGTCGACAAGGGGATGGCTACACCTTC,CAWRGRQGDGYTF,NA,TRBJ1-2,TRBV30,NA
TGTGCCTGGAGTGCAGGGAACTATGGCTACACCTTC,CAWSAGNYGYTF,NA,TRBJ1-2,TRBV30,NA
TGTGCCACCAGTGTTGCCAGCGGGGGGGTCGATGAGCAGTTCTTC,CATSVASGGVDEQFF,NA,TRBJ2-1,TRBV24-1,TRBD2
TGTGCCAGCAGCGTAGTTAGCGGTAGCACAGATACGCAGTATTTT,CASSVVSGSTDTQYF,NA,TRBJ2-3,TRBV9,NA
TGTGCCAGTAGTATTAAACCCCCCGGGATAGCGGGGGGCAAGGGTCAAGAGACCCAGTACTTC,CASSIKPPGIAGGKGQETQYF,NA,TRBJ2-5,TRBV19,TRBD2
TGTGCCAGCAGCAAAGCAGTGGTAGCGGGGGGTCCAGATACGCAGTATTTT,CASSKAVVAGGPDTQYF,NA,TRBJ2-3,TRBV21-1,NA
TGTGCCAGCAGTCCCGGGTCCCATGCAGAAAAACTGTTTTTT,CASSPGSHAEKLFF,NA,TRBJ1-4,TRBV28,NA
TGTGCCAGCAGTGCGATAAGTAGCGGGGCAGATACGCAGTATTTT,CASSAISSGADTQYF,NA,TRBJ2-3,TRBV25-1,TRBD2